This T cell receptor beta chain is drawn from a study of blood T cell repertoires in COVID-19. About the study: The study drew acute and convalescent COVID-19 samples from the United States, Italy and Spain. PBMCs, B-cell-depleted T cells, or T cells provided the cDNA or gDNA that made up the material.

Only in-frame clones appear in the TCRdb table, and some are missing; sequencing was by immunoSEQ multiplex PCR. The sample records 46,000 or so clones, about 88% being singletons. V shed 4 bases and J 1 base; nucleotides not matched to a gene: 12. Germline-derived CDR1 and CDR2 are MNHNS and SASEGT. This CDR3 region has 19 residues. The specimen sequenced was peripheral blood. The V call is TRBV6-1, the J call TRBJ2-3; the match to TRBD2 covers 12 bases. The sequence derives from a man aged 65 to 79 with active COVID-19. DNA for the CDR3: TGTGCCAGCAGTGGTCGGACTAGCGGGGCCCGCCGGGGCACAGATACGCAGTATTTT. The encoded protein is CASSGRTSGARRGTDTQYF.